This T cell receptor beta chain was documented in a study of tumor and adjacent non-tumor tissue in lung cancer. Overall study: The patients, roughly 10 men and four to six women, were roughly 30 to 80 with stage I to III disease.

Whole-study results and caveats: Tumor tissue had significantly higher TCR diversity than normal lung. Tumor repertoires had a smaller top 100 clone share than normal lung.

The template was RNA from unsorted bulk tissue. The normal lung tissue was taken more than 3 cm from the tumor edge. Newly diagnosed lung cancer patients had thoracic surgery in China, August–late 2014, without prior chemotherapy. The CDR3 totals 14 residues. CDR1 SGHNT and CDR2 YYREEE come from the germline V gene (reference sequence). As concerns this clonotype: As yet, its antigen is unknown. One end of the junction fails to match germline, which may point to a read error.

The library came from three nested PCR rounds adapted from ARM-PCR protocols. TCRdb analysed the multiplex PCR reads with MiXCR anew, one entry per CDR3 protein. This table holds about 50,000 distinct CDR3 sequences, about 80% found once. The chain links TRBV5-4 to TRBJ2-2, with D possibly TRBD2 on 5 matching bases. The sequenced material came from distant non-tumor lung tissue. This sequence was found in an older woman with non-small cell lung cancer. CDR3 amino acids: CANSFGSDTGELIF. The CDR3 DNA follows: TGTGCCAACAGCTTTGGTAGTGACACCGGGGAGCTGATTTTT.